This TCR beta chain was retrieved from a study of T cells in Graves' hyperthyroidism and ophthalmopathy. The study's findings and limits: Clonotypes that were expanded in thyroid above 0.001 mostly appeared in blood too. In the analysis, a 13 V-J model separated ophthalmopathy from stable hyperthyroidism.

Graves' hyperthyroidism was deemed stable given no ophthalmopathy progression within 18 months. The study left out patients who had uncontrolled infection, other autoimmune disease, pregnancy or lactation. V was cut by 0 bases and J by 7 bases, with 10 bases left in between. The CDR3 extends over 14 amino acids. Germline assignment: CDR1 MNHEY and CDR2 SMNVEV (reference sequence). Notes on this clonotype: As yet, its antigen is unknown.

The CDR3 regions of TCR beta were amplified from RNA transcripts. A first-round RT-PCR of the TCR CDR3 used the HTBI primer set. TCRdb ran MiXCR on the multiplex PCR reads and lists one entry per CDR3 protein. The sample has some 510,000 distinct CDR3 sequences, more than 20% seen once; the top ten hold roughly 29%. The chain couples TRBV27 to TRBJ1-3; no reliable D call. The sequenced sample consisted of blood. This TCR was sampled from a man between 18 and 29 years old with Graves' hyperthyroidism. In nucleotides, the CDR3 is TGTGCCAGCAGTTTATCCCCGCTGCGGAACACCATATATTTT. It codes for CASSLSPLRNTIYF.